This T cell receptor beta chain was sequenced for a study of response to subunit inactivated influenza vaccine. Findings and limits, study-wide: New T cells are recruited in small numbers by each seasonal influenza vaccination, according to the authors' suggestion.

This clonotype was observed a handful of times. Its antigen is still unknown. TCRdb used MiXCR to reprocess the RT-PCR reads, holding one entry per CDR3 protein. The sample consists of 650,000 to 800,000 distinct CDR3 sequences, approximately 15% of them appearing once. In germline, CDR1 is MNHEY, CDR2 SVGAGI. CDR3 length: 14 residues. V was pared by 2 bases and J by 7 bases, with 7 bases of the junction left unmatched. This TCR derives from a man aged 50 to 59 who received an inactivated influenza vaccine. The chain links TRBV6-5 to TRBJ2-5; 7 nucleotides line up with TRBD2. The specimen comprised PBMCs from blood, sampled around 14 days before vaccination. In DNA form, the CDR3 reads TGTGCCAGCAGTTACGGACTAGATCGTGGGACCCAGTACTTC. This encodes CASSYGLDRGTQYF.